Listed below are T cell receptor beta chains from one sample, sequenced in a study of shared clonotypes between healthy human individuals. TCRdb keeps only in-frame clones here, not all; method: immunoSEQ multiplex PCR. The profile shows roughly 1,800,000 clones, over 85% of them singletons. Sequenced input: naive CD8+ T cells sorted from blood. Receptor source: a young man in good health. Each CDR3 is given with its conserved first and last residue. Fields, in order: J gene, clone size, D gene, V gene, CDR3 protein, CDR3 DNA. A D gene is named only where the DNA matches it firmly. The listing skips clone size in some rows; elsewhere it reads once, few, many or a size class.

TRBJ1-4,NA,NA,TRBV11-2,CASSQGWGGEKLFF,TGTGCCAGCAGCCAAGGTTGGGGTGGTGAAAAACTGTTTTTT
TRBJ2-7,NA,NA,TRBV6-6,CASSYITPGPIWEQYF,TGTGCCAGCAGTTACATTACGCCGGGGCCTATCTGGGAGCAGTACTTC
TRBJ2-7,NA,TRBD2,TRBV5-4,CASSPETSGLSYEQYF,TGTGCCAGCAGCCCGGAAACTAGCGGTCTTTCCTACGAGCAGTACTTC
TRBJ2-1,NA,TRBD2,TRBV10-1,CASSEYGLAGPGRQFF,TGCGCCAGCAGTGAGTACGGGCTAGCGGGGCCTGGTAGGCAGTTCTTC
TRBJ2-7,once,NA,TRBV18,CASSPTSEGTYEQYF,TGTGCCAGCTCCCCGACCTCGGAGGGAACCTACGAGCAGTACTTC
TRBJ2-7,NA,TRBD2,TRBV27,CVVGLDSYEQYF,TGTGTCGTGGGACTAGATTCCTACGAGCAGTACTTC
TRBJ1-1,NA,NA,TRBV19,CASSITGTEAFF,TGTGCCAGTAGTATCACGGGTACTGAAGCTTTCTTT
TRBJ1-2,NA,TRBD1,TRBV10-3,CAISDTQGVADGYTF,TGTGCCATCAGTGACACCCAGGGGGTGGCGGATGGCTACACCTTC
TRBJ2-5,NA,NA,TRBV6-5,CASSYRLDRETQYF,TGTGCCAGCAGTTACCGACTCGACAGGGAGACCCAGTACTTC
TRBJ1-5,NA,TRBD1,TRBV27,CASSYQGGGQPQHF,TGTGCCAGTTCCTATCAGGGGGGAGGTCAGCCCCAGCATTTT
TRBJ1-3,NA,NA,TRBV9,CASSLQTGLGNTIYF,TGTGCCAGCAGCCTGCAAACAGGGCTTGGAAACACCATATATTTT
TRBJ2-2,NA,NA,TRBV29-1,CSSDGGENPSGELFF,TGCAGCAGTGACGGGGGCGAAAACCCCTCCGGGGAGCTGTTTTTT
TRBJ2-2,once,NA,TRBV13,CASSLTTEPTGELFF,TGTGCCAGCAGTCTTACGACAGAGCCTACCGGGGAGCTGTTTTTT
TRBJ2-1,NA,TRBD1,TRBV5-4,CASSWTGGGDEQFF,TGTGCCAGCAGCTGGACAGGGGGTGGAGATGAGCAGTTCTTC
TRBJ2-6,NA,NA,TRBV13,CASSFGLPGANVLTF,TGTGCCAGCAGCTTTGGGCTACCCGGGGCCAACGTCCTGACTTTC
TRBJ2-5,NA,NA,TRBV4-2,CASSQAGTPVETQYF,TGTGCCAGCAGCCAGGCCGGGACTCCAGTCGAGACCCAGTACTTC
TRBJ2-1,NA,NA,TRBV6-5,CASSEGGYEQFF,TGTGCCAGCAGTGAGGGGGGTTATGAGCAGTTCTTC
TRBJ2-4,NA,NA,TRBV5-5,CASSLREVDSRAKNIQYF,TGTGCCAGCAGCTTGAGGGAGGTGGACAGCCGAGCCAAAAACATTCAGTACTTC
TRBJ1-1,NA,NA,TRBV4-1,CASSHVLGAHGTEAFF,TGCGCCAGCAGCCATGTGTTGGGGGCACACGGCACTGAAGCTTTCTTT
TRBJ2-7,NA,TRBD2,TRBV5-1,CASSLGLAGADEQYF,TGCGCCAGCAGCTTGGGGCTAGCGGGAGCAGACGAGCAGTACTTC
TRBJ2-2,NA,NA,TRBV19,CASRQTGEGTGELFF,TGTGCCAGTAGGCAAACAGGGGAGGGCACCGGGGAGCTGTTTTTT
TRBJ2-7,NA,NA,TRBV5-1,CASGMTDSYEQYF,TGCGCCAGCGGCATGACGGACTCCTACGAGCAGTACTTC
TRBJ1-2,NA,TRBD1,TRBV5-4,CASRTTGGSGYTF,TGTGCCAGCAGAACCACAGGGGGCAGTGGCTACACCTTC
TRBJ1-6,NA,NA,TRBV27,CASSFQPGSSYNSPLHF,TGTGCCAGCAGTTTCCAGCCAGGGAGCTCCTATAATTCACCCCTCCACTTT
TRBJ1-2,NA,NA,TRBV11-2,CASSLSRDYGYTF,TGTGCCAGCAGCTTGAGCAGGGATTATGGCTACACCTTC
TRBJ2-3,NA,NA,TRBV11-2,CASSFNLMTDTQYF,TGTGCCAGCAGCTTCAACTTGATGACAGATACGCAGTATTTT
TRBJ2-7,NA,TRBD1,TRBV9,CASSPRDRTTYEQYF,TGTGCCAGCAGCCCCCGGGACAGGACCACCTACGAGCAGTACTTC
TRBJ2-1,NA,NA,TRBV10-1,CASSESRQGENEQFF,TGCGCCAGCAGTGAGTCGAGGCAGGGTGAAAATGAGCAGTTCTTC
TRBJ2-7,NA,NA,TRBV6-5,CASSYERGVYEQYF,TGTGCCAGCAGTTACGAACGGGGAGTCTACGAGCAGTACTTC
TRBJ2-5,once,NA,TRBV6-5,CASSYGQYQETQYF,TGTGCCAGCAGTTACGGACAGTACCAAGAGACCCAGTACTTC
TRBJ2-3,NA,NA,TRBV9,CASSDPGRTDTQYF,TGTGCCAGCAGCGACCCGGGGCGCACAGATACGCAGTATTTT
TRBJ2-7,NA,NA,TRBV18,CASSPGRAYEQYF,TGTGCCAGCTCACCCGGCAGGGCCTACGAGCAGTACTTC
TRBJ2-3,NA,NA,TRBV6-5,CASSYLRGADTQYF,TGTGCCAGCAGTTACCTAAGGGGCGCAGATACGCAGTATTTT
TRBJ2-7,NA,TRBD2,TRBV27,CASKRQPGLAGSLYEQYF,TGTGCCAGCAAAAGGCAACCGGGACTAGCGGGAAGTCTCTACGAGCAGTACTTC
TRBJ2-7,NA,NA,TRBV19,CASSIATISYEQYF,TGTGCCAGTAGTATAGCAACTATTAGCTACGAGCAGTACTTC
TRBJ2-7,NA,NA,TRBV7-2,CASSSSGSPKQYF,TGTGCCAGCAGCTCCTCAGGGAGCCCAAAGCAGTACTTC
TRBJ1-6,NA,NA,TRBV6-6,CASSYGGRDEPPLHF,TGTGCCAGCAGTTACGGAGGCAGGGATGAGCCACCCCTCCACTTT
TRBJ2-7,NA,TRBD1,TRBV6-5,CASSYSSGQVTYEQYF,TGTGCCAGCAGTTACTCTTCCGGACAGGTAACCTACGAGCAGTACTTC
TRBJ2-7,NA,TRBD2,TRBV6-1,CASRQGLAGAYEQYF,TGTGCCAGCAGGCAGGGACTAGCGGGGGCATACGAGCAGTACTTC
TRBJ2-2,once,NA,TRBV2,CASLASNTGELFF,TGTGCCTCTCTAGCGTCTAACACCGGGGAGCTGTTTTTT
TRBJ1-5,once,NA,TRBV10-2,CASKLDWGQPQHF,TGCGCCAGTAAGTTAGATTGGGGTCAGCCCCAGCATTTT
TRBJ2-7,NA,NA,TRBV5-1,CASSLAVDYEQYF,TGCGCCAGCAGCTTGGCCGTCGACTACGAGCAGTACTTC
TRBJ2-3,NA,NA,TRBV27,CASSAVGDGEDTQYF,TGTGCCAGCAGCGCGGTAGGGGACGGGGAAGATACGCAGTATTTT
TRBJ1-6,NA,TRBD1,TRBV7-6,CASSSSPPGDSYNSPLHF,TGTGCCAGCAGCTCATCCCCCCCGGGGGACAGTTATAATTCACCCCTCCACTTT
TRBJ2-7,NA,TRBD1,TRBV5-4,CASSLQGAREQYF,TGTGCCAGCAGCTTGCAGGGGGCGAGGGAGCAGTACTTC
TRBJ1-1,NA,TRBD1,TRBV7-6,CASSPTADRGGTEAFF,TGTGCCAGCAGCCCCACGGCAGACAGGGGGGGAACTGAAGCTTTCTTT
TRBJ1-1,NA,NA,TRBV30,CAWSKQGNTEAFF,TGTGCCTGGAGTAAGCAGGGGAACACTGAAGCTTTCTTT
TRBJ2-1,NA,TRBD2,TRBV13,CASSLVSSGVNEQFF,TGTGCCAGCAGCTTAGTCTCTAGCGGAGTCAATGAGCAGTTCTTC
TRBJ2-3,NA,NA,TRBV9,CASNTGAVADTQYF,TGTGCCAGCAACACGGGAGCGGTGGCAGATACGCAGTATTTT
TRBJ2-3,NA,NA,TRBV9,CASSVAVGGGDTQYF,TGTGCCAGCAGCGTAGCAGTAGGAGGGGGAGATACGCAGTATTTT
TRBJ2-5,NA,TRBD1,TRBV5-4,CASSFGTGTETQYF,TGTGCCAGCAGCTTTGGGACAGGGACGGAGACCCAGTACTTC
TRBJ2-7,NA,NA,TRBV5-4,CASSALVGSDEQYF,TGTGCCAGCAGCGCCCTCGTTGGCAGCGACGAGCAGTACTTC
TRBJ1-1,NA,NA,TRBV5-6,CASSRGYTEAFF,TGTGCCAGCAGCCGCGGGTACACTGAAGCTTTCTTT
TRBJ2-3,NA,NA,TRBV6-5,CASSSFGDTQYF,TGTGCCAGCAGTTCCTTCGGGGATACGCAGTATTTT